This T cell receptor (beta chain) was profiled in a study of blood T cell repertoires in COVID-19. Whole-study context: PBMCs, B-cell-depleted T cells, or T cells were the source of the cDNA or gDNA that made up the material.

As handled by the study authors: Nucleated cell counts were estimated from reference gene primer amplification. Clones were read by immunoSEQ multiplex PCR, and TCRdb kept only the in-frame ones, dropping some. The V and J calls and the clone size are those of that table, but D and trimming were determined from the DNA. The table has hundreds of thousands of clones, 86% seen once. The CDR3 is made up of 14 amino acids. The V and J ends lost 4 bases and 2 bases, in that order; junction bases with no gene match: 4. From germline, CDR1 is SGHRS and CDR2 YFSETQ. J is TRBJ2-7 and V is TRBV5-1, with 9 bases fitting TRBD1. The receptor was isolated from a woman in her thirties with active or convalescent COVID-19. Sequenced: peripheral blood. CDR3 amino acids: CASSRGTGTYEQYF. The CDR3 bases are TGCGCCAGCAGCCGTGGGACAGGGACCTACGAGCAGTACTTC.